The T cell receptor (beta chain) under discussion was sequenced for a study of TIL therapy for anti-PD-1-resistant metastatic lung cancer. Study as a whole: Patients had a median age of about 50 years (range roughly 35-80).

Sequencing used immunoSEQ v3. Method: immunoSEQ multiplex PCR; TCRdb's copy keeps in-frame clones and lacks some. The sample gives tens of thousands of clones, approximately 79% of which show up once; around 16% is in the top ten. The time point: pre-treatment sample, taken before nivolumab and TIL therapy. Germline V gene sequence: CDR1 SGHTA, CDR2 FQGNSA. Unmatched junction bases numbered 6, after V lost 5 bases and J lost 8 bases. The CDR3 spans 13 residues. Concerning this clone itself: Antigen: not known.

Findings of the study overall: Infused TIL clonotypes partially replaced the baseline blood repertoire, then decayed over months.

The sequence was obtained from a man between 65 and 85 years old with non-small cell lung cancer. The V gene is TRBV7-2, the J gene TRBJ1-2, with 9 positions matching TRBD1. Sequencing used blood, obtained at baseline. The chain's CDR3 is CASSGDRVAGYTF. DNA for the CDR3: TGTGCCAGCAGCGGGGACAGGGTGGCGGGCTACACCTTC.